This T cell receptor beta chain was sequenced during a study of T cells after yellow fever vaccination (dated by TCRdb to between 2017 and 2020). With respect to the entire study: The SMART-Seq v4 Ultra Low Input RNA kit was used to prepare libraries from fractions with low cell numbers. To follow T-cell clones before and after primary and booster YFV17D yellow fever vaccination, bulk TCR alpha and beta repertoires were sequenced over time. The cohort comprised two healthy male donors, one aged 18 to 29 and one aged 30 to 40 years. Blood samples were taken at several timepoints before and after primary and secondary immunization, and bulk PBMC replicates and cell subsets were isolated. Points the paper makes about the study in general: A small share of clonotypes occurred in both CD4 and CD8 compartments, likely arising from convergent recombination. Only a couple of donors were included in the study, so the extent to which the findings can be generalized is limited. Most clones expanded after primary vaccination were re-detected after the booster (96% of CD4 and about 88% of CD8), suggesting broad memory maintenance. Compared with the primary T-cell response, the secondary T-cell response was faster but weaker, reaching its peak on day 5 rather than on day 15. Because abundant contaminating clonotypes from the bulk population could be contained in FACS-sorted repertoires, computational filtering was required.

Spanning cysteine to phenylalanine, the CDR3 consists of 13 amino acids. The sequence is cut down to CDR3 DNA, 39 bases in frame from base 1. The germline V gene sets CDR1 to MNHEY and CDR2 to SVGAGI. V sheds 10 bases and J sheds 8 bases, leaving 17 bases between their ends. Sequencing took place on an Illumina NovaSeq 6000. TCR cDNA was synthesized by 5'RACE template switching, through which a universal primer site and unique molecular identifiers were introduced. cDNA synthesis was primed from both the TCR alpha and TCR beta constant segments. Library amplification used two PCR steps, and the second PCR step added sample barcodes and sequencing adapters. Sequencing of libraries was performed on Illumina HiSeq 2500 (2x100 bp) or NovaSeq (2x150 bp). The paper's data handling went like this. MIGEC handled demultiplexing of reads and collapsing into UMI consensus sequences, while MiXCR performed V(D)J alignment. Vaccine-responding clonotypes were defined with edgeR using replicate PBMC samples, requiring FDR below 0.01 and a log2 fold change above 5 up to day 15. Each bulk clonotype received a CD4 or CD8 identity based on whether the sequenced CD4 or CD8 repertoire contained that clonotype at higher abundance. TCRdb applied fastp at Q25 and MiXCR to the public reads, then kept only in-frame beta chains. Every CDR3 protein is listed once, alongside the most common genes and DNA of its rows. The V and J calls were not made by the authors but by TCRdb's processing. The sample table shows approximately 260,000 distinct CDR3 sequences, and around 5.2% are seen once. Roughly 3% of the sample belongs to the ten largest clones.

With respect to this clonotype: Its antigen specificity is not known. Nothing much larger sits one base from this clone, and base qualities are not available.

The label giving this sample's treatment or condition can be read as: live attenuated yellow fever vaccine strain. A standard Ficoll-Paque protocol was used to isolate PBMCs from peripheral blood. Dynabeads CD4 and CD8 positive selection kits were used to isolate CD4 and CD8 T-cell fractions. RNA was extracted with TriZol from bulk PBMCs, CD4 and CD8 fractions, and dextramer-positive and dextramer-negative fractions. Source: CD4+ T cells sorted from PBMCs, taken on the day of the yellow fever booster vaccination. The sequence derives from a man younger than 30 who received the YFV17D yellow fever vaccine. Rearrangement joined TRBV6-5 to TRBJ1-4; a weak D assignment points to TRBD1 (5 bases agree). The sequenced DNA is TGTGCCACCAGATCAACTGGGGGGGAAAAACTGTTTTTT. Its protein reads: CATRSTGGEKLFF.